This T cell receptor beta chain was obtained from a study of blood T cell repertoires in COVID-19. In the study overall: Acute and convalescent COVID-19 samples came from the United States, Italy and Spain. T cells, B-cell-depleted T cells, or PBMCs provided the cDNA or gDNA that served as material.

In the original analysis: Researchers report that nucleated cell counts were estimated from reference gene primer amplification. Generated by immunoSEQ multiplex PCR, the TCRdb table keeps only in-frame clones and is missing some. V, J and clone size were drawn from that table, and D and trimming were deduced from the DNA. The profile shows some 59,000 clones, about four fifths of them singletons. The trim removed 2 bases at V and 5 bases at J, leaving 14 bases unmatched. This CDR3 contains 17 residues. The V gene's germline CDR1 is MNHEY and CDR2 SMNVEV (reference sequence). The clonotype originates from an older woman with acute or convalescent COVID-19. This chain connects TRBV27 to TRBJ2-7; 8 bases agree with TRBD2. The sample taken for sequencing was peripheral blood. The CDR3 protein is CASSLRGGPAIWNEQYF. The DNA for the CDR3 is TGTGCCAGCAGTTTACGCGGGGGGCCCGCGATTTGGAACGAGCAGTACTTC.